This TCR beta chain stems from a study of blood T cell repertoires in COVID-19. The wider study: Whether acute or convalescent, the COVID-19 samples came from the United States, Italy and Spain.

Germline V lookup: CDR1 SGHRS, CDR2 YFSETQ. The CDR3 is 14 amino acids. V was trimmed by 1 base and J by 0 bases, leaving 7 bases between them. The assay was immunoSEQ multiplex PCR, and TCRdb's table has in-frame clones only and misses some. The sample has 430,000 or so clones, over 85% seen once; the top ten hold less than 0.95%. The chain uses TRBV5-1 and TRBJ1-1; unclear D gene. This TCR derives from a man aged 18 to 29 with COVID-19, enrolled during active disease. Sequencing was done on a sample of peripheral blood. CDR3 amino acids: CASSLQALNTEAFF. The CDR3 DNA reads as TGCGCCAGCAGCTTGCAGGCCTTGAACACTGAAGCTTTCTTT.